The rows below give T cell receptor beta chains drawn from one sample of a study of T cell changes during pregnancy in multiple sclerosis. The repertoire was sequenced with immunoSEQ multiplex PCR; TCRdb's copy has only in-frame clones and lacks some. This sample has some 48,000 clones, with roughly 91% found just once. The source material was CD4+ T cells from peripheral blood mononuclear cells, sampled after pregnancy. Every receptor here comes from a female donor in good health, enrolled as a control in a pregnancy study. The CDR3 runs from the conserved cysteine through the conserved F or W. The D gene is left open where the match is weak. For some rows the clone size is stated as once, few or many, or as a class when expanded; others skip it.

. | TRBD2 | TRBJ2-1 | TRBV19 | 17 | CASSLGLAGVGYNEQFF | TGTGCCAGTAGTTTAGGACTAGCGGGAGTGGGCTACAATGAGCAGTTCTTC
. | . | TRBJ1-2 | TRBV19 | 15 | CASSTPGLTNYGYTF | TGTGCCAGTAGTACTCCGGGACTTACTAACTATGGCTACACCTTC
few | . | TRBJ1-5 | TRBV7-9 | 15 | CASSPEQGGNQPQHF | TGTGCCAGCAGCCCAGAACAGGGTGGAAATCAGCCCCAGCATTTT
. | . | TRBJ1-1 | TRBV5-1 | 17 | CASSRGGGSRMNTEAFF | TGCGCCAGCAGCCGGGGAGGGGGAAGTAGGATGAACACTGAAGCTTTCTTT
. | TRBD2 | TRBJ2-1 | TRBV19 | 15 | CASRPSGRWHNEQFF | TGTGCCAGTCGCCCTAGCGGGAGATGGCACAATGAGCAGTTCTTC
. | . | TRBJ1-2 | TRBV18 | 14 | CASSPRESSDGYTF | TGTGCCAGCTCCCCCCGGGAATCAAGCGATGGCTACACCTTC
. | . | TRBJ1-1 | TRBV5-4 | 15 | CASSLGQSMNTEAFF | TGTGCCAGCAGCTTAGGACAGTCAATGAACACTGAAGCTTTCTTT
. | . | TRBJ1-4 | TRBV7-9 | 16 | CASSRGGGSMDEKLFF | TGTGCCAGCAGCCGCGGGGGGGGGTCAATGGATGAAAAACTGTTTTTT
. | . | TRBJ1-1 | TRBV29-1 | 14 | CSVDVQGLNTEAFF | TGCAGCGTTGATGTTCAGGGGCTGAACACTGAAGCTTTCTTT
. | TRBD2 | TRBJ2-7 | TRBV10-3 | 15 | CAISESGTSGGEQYF | TGTGCCATCAGTGAATCCGGGACTAGCGGGGGCGAGCAGTACTTC
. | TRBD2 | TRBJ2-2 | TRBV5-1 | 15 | CASRQRTSGSGELFF | TGCGCCAGCAGACAACGGACTAGCGGGAGCGGGGAGCTGTTTTTT
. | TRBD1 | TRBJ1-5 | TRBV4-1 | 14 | CASNRQGLGQPQHF | TGCGCCAGCAACAGACAGGGCTTGGGTCAGCCCCAGCATTTT
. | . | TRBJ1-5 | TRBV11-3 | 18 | CASSLSQTTRYHNQPQHF | TGTGCCAGCAGCTTATCTCAGACAACCCGATATCACAATCAGCCCCAGCATTTT
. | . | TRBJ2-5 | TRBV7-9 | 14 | CASSLSRLQETQYF | TGTGCCAGCAGCTTGTCTAGGCTCCAAGAGACCCAGTACTTC
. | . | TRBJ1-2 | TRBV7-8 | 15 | CASSPGTQANHGYTF | TGTGCCAGCAGCCCTGGGACACAGGCTAATCACGGCTACACCTTC
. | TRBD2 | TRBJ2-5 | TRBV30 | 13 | CAWGRAGGETQYF | TGTGCCTGGGGCAGGGCGGGGGGGGAGACCCAGTACTTC
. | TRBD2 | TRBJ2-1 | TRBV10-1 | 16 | CASMASGGSSYNEQFF | TGCGCCAGCATGGCTAGCGGGGGAAGCTCCTACAATGAGCAGTTCTTC
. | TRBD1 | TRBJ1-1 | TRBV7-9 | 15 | CASSTGTGSNTEAFF | TGTGCCAGCAGCACCGGGACAGGGTCGAACACTGAAGCTTTCTTT
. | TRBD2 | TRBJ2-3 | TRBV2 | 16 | CASKALAAAKADTQYF | TGTGCCAGCAAGGCGCTAGCGGCAGCCAAGGCAGATACGCAGTATTTT
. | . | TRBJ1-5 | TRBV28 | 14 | CASSLAGGEKPQHF | TGTGCCAGCAGTTTAGCCGGGGGTGAAAAGCCCCAGCATTTT
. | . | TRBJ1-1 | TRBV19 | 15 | CASSAEGWSDTEAFF | TGTGCCAGTAGTGCAGAGGGTTGGTCGGACACTGAAGCTTTCTTT
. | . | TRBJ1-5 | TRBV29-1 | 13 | CSVQLESNQPQHF | TGCAGCGTTCAGCTGGAGAGCAATCAGCCCCAGCATTTT
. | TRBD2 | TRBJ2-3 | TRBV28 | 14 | CASSRNQGGDTQYF | TGTGCCAGCAGCCGGAACCAGGGAGGGGATACGCAGTATTTT
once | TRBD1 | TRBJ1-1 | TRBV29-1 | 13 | CSVVSGGGTEAFF | TGCAGCGTTGTTTCAGGGGGAGGTACTGAAGCTTTCTTT
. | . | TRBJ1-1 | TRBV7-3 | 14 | CASSLGRGSTEAFF | TGTGCCAGCAGCTTAGGTCGGGGGAGCACTGAAGCTTTCTTT
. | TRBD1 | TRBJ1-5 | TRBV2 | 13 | CATTGTENQPQHF | TGTGCCACGACCGGGACAGAAAATCAGCCCCAGCATTTT
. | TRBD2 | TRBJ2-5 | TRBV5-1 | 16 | CASSQTSGGAGETQYF | TGCGCCAGCAGCCAGACTAGCGGGGGGGCAGGGGAGACCCAGTACTTC
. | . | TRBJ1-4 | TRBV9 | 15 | CASSPLPGLYEKLFF | TGTGCCAGCAGCCCCCTTCCAGGGCTCTATGAAAAACTGTTTTTT
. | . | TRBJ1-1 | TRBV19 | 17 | CASTVYGGRGRITEAFF | TGTGCCAGTACCGTATATGGGGGTCGGGGGAGAATCACTGAAGCTTTCTTT